This T cell receptor (beta chain) was recorded in a study of shared clonotypes between healthy human individuals. Study-level results: Some naive CD4 clonotypes, around 5%, turned up in common across several donors.

A note on this clone: The target antigen is unknown.

The CDR3 length is 14 residues. CDR1 SGHVS and CDR2 FQNEAQ come from the germline V gene. V dropped 5 bases and J dropped 5; count of bases not matched to a gene: 5. The naive CD8 population came from CD45RO-negative cells selected for CCR7, without terminally differentiated effector memory CD45RA+ cells. Over several immunoSEQ plates, each subset's genomic DNA was distributed in even portions. Profiled with immunoSEQ multiplex PCR; TCRdb holds only in-frame clones, not every one. The data hold 650,000 to 800,000 clones, with approximately 90% observed a single time. This chain uses TRBV7-8 with TRBJ2-5; 10 bases line up with TRBD1. Sequences were obtained from naive CD8+ T cells sorted from blood. The clonotype was recovered from a man aged 25 to 40 in good health. In nucleotides, the CDR3 is TGTGCCAGCAGCGAAAGACAGGGGGCCGAGACCCAGTACTTC. This gives the protein CASSERQGAETQYF.